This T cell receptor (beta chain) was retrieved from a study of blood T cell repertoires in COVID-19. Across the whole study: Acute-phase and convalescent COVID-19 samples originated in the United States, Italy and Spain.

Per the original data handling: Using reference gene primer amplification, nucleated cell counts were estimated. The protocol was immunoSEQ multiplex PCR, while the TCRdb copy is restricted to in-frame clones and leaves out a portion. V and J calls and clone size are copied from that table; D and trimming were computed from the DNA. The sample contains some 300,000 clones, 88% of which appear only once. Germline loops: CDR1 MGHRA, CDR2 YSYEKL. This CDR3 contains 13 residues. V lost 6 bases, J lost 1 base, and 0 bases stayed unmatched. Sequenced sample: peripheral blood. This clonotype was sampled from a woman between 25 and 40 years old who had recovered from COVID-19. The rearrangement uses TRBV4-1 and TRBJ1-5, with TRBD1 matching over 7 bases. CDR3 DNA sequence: TGCGCCAGCAGGGGACAGAGCAATCAGCCCCAGCATTTT. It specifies CASRGQSNQPQHF.